These T cell receptor beta chains were read from a single sample in a study of cytomegalovirus exposure and HLA in healthy donors. Here immunoSEQ multiplex PCR was the method, and the copy in TCRdb shows in-frame clones only, minus some. The table has over 60,000 clones, approximately 95% seen once. The sample consisted of PBMCs. These receptor sequences come from a man younger than 35 in good health and CMV-seronegative. Each CDR3 is given with its conserved first and last residue. The D gene is left open where the match is weak. Rows may omit the clone size; those that give it use once, few, many or a size class.

>TRBD1|few|TRBV5-4|TRBJ1-1
TGTGCCAGCAGCTTGAAGGGACAGGGGGACACTGAAGCTTTCTTT
CASSLKGQGDTEAFF
>-|-|TRBV7-9|TRBJ1-1
TGTGCCAGCAGCCCGCCCCGGGGAGCGATGAACACTGAAGCTTTCTTT
CASSPPRGAMNTEAFF
>TRBD1|-|TRBV7-6|TRBJ1-1
TGTGCCAGCAGCGGCTACAGGGGGCACACTGAAGCTTTCTTT
CASSGYRGHTEAFF
>-|-|TRBV5-8|TRBJ2-5
TGTGCCAGCAGCCCGTGGGAGCAAGAGACCCAGTACTTC
CASSPWEQETQYF
>-|-|TRBV23-1|TRBJ1-2
TGCGCCAGCAGTCAATCGGCAGGGCCTATTAACTATGGCTACACCTTC
CASSQSAGPINYGYTF
>TRBD2|-|TRBV12-5|TRBJ2-7
TGTGCTAGTGCCCGTAGCGGGGGAGTCTACGAGCAGTACTTC
CASARSGGVYEQYF
>-|-|TRBV30|TRBJ1-3
TGTGCCTGGAGGAAACCAACTACAGGGTCTGGAAACACCATATATTTT
CAWRKPTTGSGNTIYF
>-|few|TRBV9|TRBJ2-1
TGTGCCAGCAGCCGGGACATCGACAATGAGCAGTTCTTC
CASSRDIDNEQFF
>TRBD2|once|TRBV29-1|TRBJ2-5
TGCAGCGGGAATCTATTCGGGGGGGAGACCCAGTACTTC
CSGNLFGGETQYF
>-|-|TRBV2|TRBJ1-2
TGTGCCAGCAGTGAATCCGGGGGGCGGTGGGACTATGGCTACACCTTC
CASSESGGRWDYGYTF
>-|-|TRBV5-6|TRBJ2-7
TGTGCCAGCAGCTCCTGGGACACCCGCTACGAGCAGTACTTC
CASSSWDTRYEQYF
>TRBD2|-|TRBV5-5|TRBJ2-4
TGTGCCAGCAGCTTGGCACTAGCGGGGGGGACGAACGACTTC
CASSLALAGGTNDF
>-|-|TRBV19|TRBJ1-5
TGTGCCAGTAGTATCCCCCCCCGGGGGCCCCAGCATTTT
CASSIPPRGPQHF
>-|-|TRBV30|TRBJ1-3
TGTGCCTGGAGGCGAGGAGGAAACACCATATATTTT
CAWRRGGNTIYF
>TRBD1|-|TRBV5-1|TRBJ1-4
TGCGCCAGCAGCGCGGACAACAGGGGTGGTGAAAAACTGTTTTTT
CASSADNRGGEKLFF
>TRBD1|-|TRBV6-4|TRBJ2-1
TGTGCCAGCAGCCAGGGGGCTGGGACCTACAATGAGCAGTTCTTC
CASSQGAGTYNEQFF
>-|-|TRBV19|TRBJ1-2
TGTGCCAGTAGTATAGGGGGGGATGGCTACACCTTC
CASSIGGDGYTF
>-|-|TRBV7-9|TRBJ1-1
TGTGCCAGCAGCTTACTCGGCGGCAACACTGAAGCTTTCTTT
CASSLLGGNTEAFF
>TRBD1|-|TRBV28|TRBJ1-2
TGTGCCAGCAGTCGGGACAGGGGGACTTATGGCTACACCTTC
CASSRDRGTYGYTF
>-|-|TRBV2|TRBJ2-7
TGTGCCAGCAGTGGGGCCGTGACAGCTTACGAGCAGTACTTC
CASSGAVTAYEQYF
>-|-|TRBV25-1|TRBJ2-2
TGTGCCAGCAGTGAAAGGCCAGGGGATCTAGGGCTGTTTTTT
CASSERPGDLGLFF
>TRBD1|-|TRBV28|TRBJ2-5
TGTGCCAGCAGGGGACAGGGGGGTCAGACCCAGTACTTC
CASRGQGGQTQYF
>-|-|TRBV10-3|TRBJ2-7
TGTGCCATCAGTGAGTATACGGTCGGATTGGAGGAGCAGTACTTC
CAISEYTVGLEEQYF
>TRBD1|-|TRBV25-1|TRBJ2-3
TGTGCCAGCAGTCCACCATGGGACAGGGAGAATACAGATACGCAGTATTTT
CASSPPWDRENTDTQYF
>-|-|TRBV7-3|TRBJ1-1
TGTGCCAGCAGCTTAGAGGGTTCAATTACTGAAGCTTTCTTT
CASSLEGSITEAFF
>TRBD2|-|TRBV27|TRBJ2-5
TGTGCCAGCAGTTTCTCGGGGGGGACCCAAGAGACCCAGTACTTC
CASSFSGGTQETQYF
>-|-|TRBV27|TRBJ2-3
TGTGCCAGCAGTTACGGGGACACAGATACGCAGTATTTT
CASSYGDTDTQYF
>-|-|TRBV21-1|TRBJ2-3
TGTGCCAGCTCCCCAGGCTTGGGCACAGATACGCAGTATTTT
CASSPGLGTDTQYF
>TRBD1|-|TRBV11-2|TRBJ1-6
TGTGCCAGCAGCTTAGTAGGGACAGGGATGAGTTCACCCCTCCACTTT
CASSLVGTGMSSPLHF
>-|-|TRBV11-2|TRBJ1-1
TGTGCCAGCAGCCAATTGAGGGGGAGGGGGTACACTGAAGCTTTCTTT
CASSQLRGRGYTEAFF
>TRBD2|-|TRBV4-3|TRBJ2-7
TGCGCCAGCAGCCAAAATAGCGGGCTTAACCTGGCCTACGAGCAGTACTTC
CASSQNSGLNLAYEQYF
>-|-|TRBV27|TRBJ2-7
TGTGCCAGCGGCTTGGAGGCGGGGTACGAGCAGTACTTC
CASGLEAGYEQYF